The sequence of this T cell receptor beta chain was determined in a study of blood T cell repertoires in COVID-19. Study information: Both acute and convalescent COVID-19 samples were obtained from the United States, Italy and Spain. T cells, B-cell-depleted T cells, or PBMCs supplied cDNA or gDNA.

In the authors' methods: Researchers report that nucleated cell counts were estimated from reference gene primer amplification. Generated by immunoSEQ multiplex PCR, the TCRdb table keeps only in-frame clones and is missing some. Clone size and V and J calls were adopted from that table, with D and trimming inferred from the DNA. The sample has 250,000 to 350,000 clones; 80% to 90% are singletons. Enrolled during active infection, Seattle patients were then followed longitudinally. With 0 bases removed from V and 5 bases from J, the gap between germline ends came to 10 bases. The CDR3 spans 13 residues. CDR1 and CDR2 (germline): GTSNPN, SVGIG (reference sequence).

This clonotype originated in a woman between 45 and 65 years old with COVID-19, enrolled during active disease. The chain employs TRBV30 and TRBJ2-5; D is unresolved. The specimen was peripheral blood. CDR3 bases: TGTGCCTGGAGTGTACTGAACGGGGAGACCCAGTACTTC. Amino acid sequence: CAWSVLNGETQYF.